This TCR beta chain was profiled in a study of T cells after somatic rescue of genetic block. Sequencing was performed with immunoSEQ multiplex PCR; in TCRdb, only in-frame clones are kept and a portion is missing. The table has 67,000 or so clones, roughly 91% seen once. Trimming stripped 0 bases from V and 1 base from J, with 12 bases between. This CDR3 is 17 amino acids long. CDR1 and CDR2 from the germline V gene are LGHNA and YNFKEQ. The sample comprised peripheral blood mononuclear cells (PBMCs). This TCR was sampled from a young man. V and J are TRBV4-2 and TRBJ2-2; D unclear. In DNA, the CDR3 is TGTGCCAGCAGCCAAGATGTCCGGGTAGGGAACACCGGGGAGCTGTTTTTT. Its translation: CASSQDVRVGNTGELFF.